This TCR beta chain originates from a study of blood T cell repertoires in COVID-19. Whole-study context: T cells, B-cell-depleted T cells, or PBMCs supplied cDNA or gDNA.

The CDR3 totals 13 residues. Looked up from germline, CDR1 is KGHDR and CDR2 is SFDVKD. The V segment lost 9 bases and the J segment 5 bases; nucleotides outside the gene matches: 6. Generated by immunoSEQ multiplex PCR, the TCRdb table keeps only in-frame clones and is missing some. The sample lists 50,000 or so clones; roughly four fifths were seen once. Sequencing was done on a sample of peripheral blood. This clonotype originated in a man aged 40-55 years with acute or convalescent COVID-19. The chain combines TRBV24-1 with TRBJ2-3; 8 bases are shared with TRBD2. The CDR3 nucleotides read TGTGCCACCCGCCCCCGGGGGGGAGATACGCAGTATTTT. Its protein product is CATRPRGGDTQYF.